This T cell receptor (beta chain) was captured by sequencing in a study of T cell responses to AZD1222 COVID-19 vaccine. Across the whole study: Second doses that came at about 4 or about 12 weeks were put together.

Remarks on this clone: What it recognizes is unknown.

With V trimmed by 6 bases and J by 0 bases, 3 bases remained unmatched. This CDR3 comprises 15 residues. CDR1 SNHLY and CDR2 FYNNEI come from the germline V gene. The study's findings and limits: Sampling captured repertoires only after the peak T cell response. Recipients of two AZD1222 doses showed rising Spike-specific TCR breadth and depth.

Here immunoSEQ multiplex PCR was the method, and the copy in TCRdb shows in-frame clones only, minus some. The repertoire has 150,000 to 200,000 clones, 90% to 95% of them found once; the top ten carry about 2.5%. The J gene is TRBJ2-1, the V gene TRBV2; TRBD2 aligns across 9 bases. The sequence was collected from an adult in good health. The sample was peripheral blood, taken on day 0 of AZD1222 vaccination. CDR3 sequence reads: CASRRGGSSYNEQFF. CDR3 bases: TGTGCCAGCAGGCGGGGGGGATCCTCCTACAATGAGCAGTTCTTC.